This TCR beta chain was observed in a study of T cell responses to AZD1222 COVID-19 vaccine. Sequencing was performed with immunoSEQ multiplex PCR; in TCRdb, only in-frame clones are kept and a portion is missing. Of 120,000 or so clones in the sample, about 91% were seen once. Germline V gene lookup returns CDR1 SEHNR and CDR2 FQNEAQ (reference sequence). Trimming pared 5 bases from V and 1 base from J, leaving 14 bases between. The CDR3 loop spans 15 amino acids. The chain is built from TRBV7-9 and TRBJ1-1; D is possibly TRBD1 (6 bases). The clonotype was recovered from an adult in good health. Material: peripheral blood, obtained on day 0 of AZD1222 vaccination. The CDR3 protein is CASSPAGARNTEAFF. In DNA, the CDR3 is TGTGCCAGCAGCCCAGCAGGGGCGAGGAACACTGAAGCTTTCTTT.